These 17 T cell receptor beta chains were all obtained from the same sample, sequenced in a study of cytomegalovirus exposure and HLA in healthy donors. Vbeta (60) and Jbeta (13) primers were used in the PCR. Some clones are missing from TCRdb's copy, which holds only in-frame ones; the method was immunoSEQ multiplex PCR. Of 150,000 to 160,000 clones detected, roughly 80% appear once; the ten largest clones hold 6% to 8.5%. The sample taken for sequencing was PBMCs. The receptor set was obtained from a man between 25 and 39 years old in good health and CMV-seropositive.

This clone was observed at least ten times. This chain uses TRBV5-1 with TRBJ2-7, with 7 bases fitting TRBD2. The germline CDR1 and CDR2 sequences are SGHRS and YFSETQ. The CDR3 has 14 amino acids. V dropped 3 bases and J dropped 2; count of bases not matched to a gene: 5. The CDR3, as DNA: TGCGCCAGCAGCTCGGAGGCGGGAGCCTACGAGCAGTACTTC. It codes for CASSSEAGAYEQYF.

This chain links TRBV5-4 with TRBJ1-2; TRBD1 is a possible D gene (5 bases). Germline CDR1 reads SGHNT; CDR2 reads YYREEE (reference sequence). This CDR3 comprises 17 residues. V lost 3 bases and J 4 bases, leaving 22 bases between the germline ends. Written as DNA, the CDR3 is TGTGCCAGCAGCTCGGAGCGGGACCGCCTCATCGGCTATGGCTACACCTTC. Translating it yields CASSSERDRLIGYGYTF.

CDR3 nucleotides: TGTGCCAGTAGAACGGCGGGGGCGGCTGGGGACCGTAATTCACCCCTCCACTTT. Its translation is CASRTAGAAGDRNSPLHF. The rearrangement links TRBV19 to TRBJ1-6, with D possibly TRBD1 on 6 matching bases. V was pared by 6 bases and J by 6 bases, with 24 bases between. This CDR3 is built from 18 residues. The germline gives CDR1 LNHDA, CDR2 SQIVND (reference sequence).

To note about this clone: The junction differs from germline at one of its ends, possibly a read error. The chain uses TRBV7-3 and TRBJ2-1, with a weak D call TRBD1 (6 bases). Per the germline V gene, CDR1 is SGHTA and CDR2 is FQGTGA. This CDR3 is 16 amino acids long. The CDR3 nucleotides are TGTGCCAGCAGCCTAACCCGGGACACTTCCTACAATGAGCAGTTCTTC. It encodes CASSLTRDTSYNEQFF. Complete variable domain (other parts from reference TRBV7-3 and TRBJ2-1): GAGVSQTPSNKVTEKGKYVELRCDPISGHTALYWYRQSLGQGPEFLIYFQGTGAADDSGLPNDRFFAVRPEGSVSTLKIQRTERGDSAVYLCASSLTRDTSYNEQFFGPGTRLTVL.

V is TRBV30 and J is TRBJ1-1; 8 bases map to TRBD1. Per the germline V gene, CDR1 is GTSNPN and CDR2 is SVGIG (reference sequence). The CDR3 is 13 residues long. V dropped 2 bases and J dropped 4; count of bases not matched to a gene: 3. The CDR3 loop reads CAWSIQGATEAFF. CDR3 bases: TGTGCCTGGAGTATTCAGGGGGCCACTGAAGCTTTCTTT.

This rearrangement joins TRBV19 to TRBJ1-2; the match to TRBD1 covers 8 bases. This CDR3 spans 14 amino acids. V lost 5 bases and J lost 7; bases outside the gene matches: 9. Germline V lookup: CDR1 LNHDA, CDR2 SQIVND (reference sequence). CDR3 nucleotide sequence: TGTGCCAGTAGTCTTGGACAGGGACAGAGTGGCTACACCTTC. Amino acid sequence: CASSLGQGQSGYTF.

CDR3 protein: CASSSSLGLALGETQYF. The DNA of the CDR3 is TGTGCCAGCAGCTCCTCCCTCGGACTAGCCCTGGGAGAGACCCAGTACTTC. V is TRBV7-8 and J is TRBJ2-5, with TRBD2 identical over 8 bases. The trim removed 4 bases at V and 4 bases at J, leaving 14 bases unmatched. CDR3 size: 17 residues. CDR1 and CDR2 (germline): SGHVS, FQNEAQ.

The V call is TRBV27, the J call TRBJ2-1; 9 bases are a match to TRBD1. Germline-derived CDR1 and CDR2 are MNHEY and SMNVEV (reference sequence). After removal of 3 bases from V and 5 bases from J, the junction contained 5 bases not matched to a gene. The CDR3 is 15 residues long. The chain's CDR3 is CASSFTGGADNEQFF. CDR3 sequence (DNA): TGTGCCAGCAGTTTTACAGGGGGCGCCGACAATGAGCAGTTCTTC.

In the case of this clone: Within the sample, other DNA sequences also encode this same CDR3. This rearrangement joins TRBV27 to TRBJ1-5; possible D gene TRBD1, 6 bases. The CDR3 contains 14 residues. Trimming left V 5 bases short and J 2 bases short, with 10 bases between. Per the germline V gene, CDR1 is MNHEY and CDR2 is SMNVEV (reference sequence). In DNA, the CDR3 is TGTGCCAGCAGTCTCAACAGGGGCAATCAGCCCCAGCATTTT. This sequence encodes CASSLNRGNQPQHF.

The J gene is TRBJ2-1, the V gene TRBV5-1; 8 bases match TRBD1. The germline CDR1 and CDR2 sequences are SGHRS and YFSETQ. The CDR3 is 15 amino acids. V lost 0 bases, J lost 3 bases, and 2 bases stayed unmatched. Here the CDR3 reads CASSLDRGVYNEQFF. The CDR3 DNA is TGCGCCAGCAGCTTGGACAGGGGGGTCTACAATGAGCAGTTCTTC.

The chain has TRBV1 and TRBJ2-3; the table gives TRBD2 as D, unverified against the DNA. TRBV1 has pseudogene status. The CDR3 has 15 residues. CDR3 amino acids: CTSSQVRLPRAGVYF. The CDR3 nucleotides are TGCACCAGCAGCCAAGTCCGGCTACCGCGAGCGGGAGTTTATTTT.

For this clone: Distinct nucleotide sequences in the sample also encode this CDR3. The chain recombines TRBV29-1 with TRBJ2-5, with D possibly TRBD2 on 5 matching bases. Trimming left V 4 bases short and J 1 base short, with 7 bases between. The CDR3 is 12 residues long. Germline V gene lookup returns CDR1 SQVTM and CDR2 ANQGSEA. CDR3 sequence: CSVARGQETQYF. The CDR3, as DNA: TGCAGCGTTGCCCGGGGCCAAGAGACCCAGTACTTC.

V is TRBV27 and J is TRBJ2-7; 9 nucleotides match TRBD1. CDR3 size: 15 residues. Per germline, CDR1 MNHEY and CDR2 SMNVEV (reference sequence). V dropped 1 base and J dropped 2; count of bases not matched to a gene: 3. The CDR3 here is CASSLWGQGTYEQYF. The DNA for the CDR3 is TGTGCCAGCAGTTTATGGGGACAGGGTACCTACGAGCAGTACTTC.

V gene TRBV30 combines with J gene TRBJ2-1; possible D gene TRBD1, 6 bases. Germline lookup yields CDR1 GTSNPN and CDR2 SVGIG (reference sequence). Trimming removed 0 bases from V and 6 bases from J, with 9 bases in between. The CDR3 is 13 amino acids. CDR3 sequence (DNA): TGTGCCTGGAGTGTACACAGGGCCAATGAGCAGTTCTTC. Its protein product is CAWSVHRANEQFF.

The chain's CDR3 is CAIELATNEKLFF. DNA for the CDR3: TGTGCCATCGAGCTTGCAACTAATGAAAAACTGTTTTTT. The chain is built from TRBV10-3 and TRBJ1-4; no definite D call. V lost 8 bases and J lost 0, with 7 bases in between. There are 13 residues in the CDR3. In germline, CDR1 is ENHRY, CDR2 SYGVKD.

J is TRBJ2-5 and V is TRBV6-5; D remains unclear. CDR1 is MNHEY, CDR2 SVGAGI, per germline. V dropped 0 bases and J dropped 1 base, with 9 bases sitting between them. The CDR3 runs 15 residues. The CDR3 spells CASSYSMAVQETQYF. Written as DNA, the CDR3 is TGTGCCAGCAGTTACTCGATGGCGGTCCAAGAGACCCAGTACTTC.

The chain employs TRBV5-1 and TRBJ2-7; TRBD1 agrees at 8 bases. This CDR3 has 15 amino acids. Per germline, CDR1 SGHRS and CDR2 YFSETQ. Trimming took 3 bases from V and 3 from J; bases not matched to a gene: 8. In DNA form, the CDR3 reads TGCGCCAGCAGCTACCCAAGCAGGGGGCTCTACGAGCAGTACTTC. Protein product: CASSYPSRGLYEQYF.